The clone carrying this T cell receptor (beta chain) was observed a handful of times. Its antigen remains unknown. The data belong to a study of post-analysis software for immune sequencing data. Broader study findings: Five or six TRBV segments, TRBV5-6, TRBV5-1 and TRBV20-1 among them, were found more frequent in patients than controls. In multiple sclerosis, normalized Chao1 diversity was significantly below that of controls.

Unique molecular identifiers were built into the TCR beta cDNA libraries. TCRdb independently ran MiXCR on the PCR reads; one entry per CDR3 protein. The repertoire holds hundreds of thousands of distinct CDR3 sequences, roughly 27% seen once, with 0.55% to 0.65% in the top ten. The V gene's germline CDR1 is SGHTA and CDR2 FQGNSA. This CDR3 is built from 14 residues. V gave up 2 bases and J gave up 8 bases; unmatched junction bases: 6. The sample taken for sequencing was blood. This clonotype was sampled from a girl aged 10 to 17 with multiple sclerosis. The chain employs TRBV7-2 and TRBJ1-2; 9 bases match TRBD1. CDR3 amino acids: CASSLSRTGEGYTF. CDR3 in DNA: TGTGCCAGCAGCTTAAGTCGGACAGGGGAAGGCTACACCTTC.